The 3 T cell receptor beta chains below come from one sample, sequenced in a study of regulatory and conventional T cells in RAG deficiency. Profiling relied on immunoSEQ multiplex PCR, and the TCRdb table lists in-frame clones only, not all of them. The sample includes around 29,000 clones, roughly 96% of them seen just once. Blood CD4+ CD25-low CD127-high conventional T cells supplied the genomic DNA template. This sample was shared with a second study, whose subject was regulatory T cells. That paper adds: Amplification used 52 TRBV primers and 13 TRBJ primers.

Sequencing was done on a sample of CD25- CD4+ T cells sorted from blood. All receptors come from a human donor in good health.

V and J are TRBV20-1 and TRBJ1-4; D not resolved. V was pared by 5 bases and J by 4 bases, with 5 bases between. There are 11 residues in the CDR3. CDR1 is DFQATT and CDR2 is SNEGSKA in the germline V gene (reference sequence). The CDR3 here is CSAFYNEKLFF. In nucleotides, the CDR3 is TGCAGTGCTTTCTATAATGAAAAACTGTTTTTT.

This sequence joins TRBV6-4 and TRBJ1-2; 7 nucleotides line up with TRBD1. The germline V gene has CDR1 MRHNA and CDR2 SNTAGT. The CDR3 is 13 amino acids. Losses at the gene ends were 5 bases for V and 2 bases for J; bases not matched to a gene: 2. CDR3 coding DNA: TGTGCCAGCAGTCCGGGACAGAACTATGGCTACACCTTC. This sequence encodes CASSPGQNYGYTF.

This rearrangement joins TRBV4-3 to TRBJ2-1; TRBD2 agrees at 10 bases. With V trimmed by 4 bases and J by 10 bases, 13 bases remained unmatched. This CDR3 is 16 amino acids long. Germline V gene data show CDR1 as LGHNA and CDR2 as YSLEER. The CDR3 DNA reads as TGCGCCAGCAGCCCACAGCCCCTAGCGGGAGTTGGGGAGCAGTTCTTC. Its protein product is CASSPQPLAGVGEQFF.